The rows below give T cell receptor beta chains drawn from one sample of a study of cytomegalovirus exposure and HLA in healthy donors. TCRdb's copy holds only in-frame clones and misses some; the assay was immunoSEQ multiplex PCR. The sample consists of about 120,000 clones, roughly four fifths of them appearing once. Material for sequencing was PBMCs. These receptors were obtained from a woman in her twenties or thirties in good health and CMV-seropositive. Both conserved end residues are part of each CDR3. D genes are given only for firm matches. A clone size is listed for some rows: how often the clone was seen (once, few, many), or a class if it is expanded.

clone size | J gene | V gene | D gene | CDR3 DNA | CDR3 protein
once | TRBJ2-5 | TRBV11-2 | NA | TGTGCCAGCAGCTTAGATGGCGGTAGGATTGAGACCCAGTACTTC | CASSLDGGRIETQYF
few | TRBJ2-1 | TRBV7-6 | NA | TGTGCCAGCAGCTTAGCGCGAGGGAGCGATGAGCAGTTCTTC | CASSLARGSDEQFF
NA | TRBJ2-7 | TRBV5-1 | TRBD2 | TGCGCCAGCAGCCCCGGGACTAGTGGGTTAGAGCAGTACTTC | CASSPGTSGLEQYF
NA | TRBJ1-2 | TRBV15 | TRBD1 | TGTGCCACCAGCAGATCAACAGGGGCTTTGGCAAATGGCTACACCTTC | CATSRSTGALANGYTF
few | TRBJ2-1 | TRBV19 | TRBD2 | TGTGCCAGTAGTATAGCGGTCGACGGGGGGGCCAAGATTGAGCAGTTCTTC | CASSIAVDGGAKIEQFF
once | TRBJ2-1 | TRBV28 | TRBD2 | TGTGCCATTTCCACCCTGGGAGGGGAGTCCTACAATGAGCAGTTCTTC | CAISTLGGESYNEQFF
NA | TRBJ2-2 | TRBV5-6 | NA | TGTGCCAGCAGCTTGGTACTGATGCCGACCGGGGAGCTGTTTTTT | CASSLVLMPTGELFF
NA | TRBJ1-6 | TRBV6-5 | NA | TGTGCCAGCAGCCCACGCGGGGGTCATAATTCACCCCTCCACTTT | CASSPRGGHNSPLHF
few | TRBJ2-5 | TRBV6-6 | NA | TGTGCCAGCAGCCCTACAGGGACCCAAGAGACCCAGTACTTC | CASSPTGTQETQYF
NA | TRBJ2-2 | TRBV27 | NA | TGTGCCAGCAGTTTTAGTTTCCCCGCGAACACCGGGGAGCTGTTTTTT | CASSFSFPANTGELFF
NA | TRBJ1-6 | TRBV5-1 | NA | TGCGCCAGCAGCTTGGAATCGTCCTATAATTCACCCCTCCACTTT | CASSLESSYNSPLHF
NA | TRBJ2-3 | TRBV2 | TRBD1 | TGTGCCAGCAGTGGAGGTAGTGGACAGGGCTCCTCTCACACAGATACGCAGTATTTT | CASSGGSGQGSSHTDTQYF
once | TRBJ2-7 | TRBV11-2 | NA | TGTGCCAGCAGCTTAAACAGGGATGGTGAGCAGTACTTC | CASSLNRDGEQYF
NA | TRBJ2-1 | TRBV6-1 | NA | TGTGCCAGCAGTGGACGCCCGACAGAAACTCAGTTCTTC | CASSGRPTETQFF
NA | TRBJ1-1 | TRBV6-5 | NA | TGTGCCAGCAAGACGGTGGGGCGCCACACTGAAGCTTTCTTT | CASKTVGRHTEAFF
NA | TRBJ2-1 | TRBV5-4 | NA | TGTGCCAGCAGCCCCCAACAGGCCATCGGGAATGAGCAGTTCTTC | CASSPQQAIGNEQFF
NA | TRBJ2-1 | TRBV7-2 | TRBD2 | TGTGCCAGCAGCTTTTGGACTAGCGGGAGCAATGAGCAGTTCTTC | CASSFWTSGSNEQFF
NA | TRBJ1-2 | TRBV30 | NA | TGTGCCTGGAGTGCGGAGGCGGGCTACACCTTC | CAWSAEAGYTF
NA | TRBJ1-2 | TRBV28 | NA | TGTGCCAGCAACCAGGGTCCTTTCTATGGCTACACCTTC | CASNQGPFYGYTF
NA | TRBJ2-5 | TRBV5-4 | TRBD2 | TGTGCCAGCAGCTTGGGGGGTACGGGGGGTAGGACCCAGTACTTC | CASSLGGTGGRTQYF
NA | TRBJ1-1 | TRBV7-8 | TRBD1 | TGTGCCAGCAGCCCTAGGAGGGACAGGGGCGACACTGAAGCTTTCTTT | CASSPRRDRGDTEAFF
NA | TRBJ2-1 | TRBV5-4 | TRBD2 | TGTGCCAGCAGCTTACCGGGGGGGCGGTACAATGAGCAGTTCTTC | CASSLPGGRYNEQFF
NA | TRBJ1-6 | TRBV18 | NA | TGTGCCAGCTCACCATTTCAATCAGGGGACGGAAATAATTCACCCCTCCACTTT | CASSPFQSGDGNNSPLHF
NA | TRBJ2-3 | TRBV19 | NA | TGTGCCAGTAGCCTGGGCAGCACAGATACGCAGTATTTT | CASSLGSTDTQYF
NA | TRBJ2-7 | TRBV7-2 | TRBD2 | TGTGCCGGAAGCGGGGGGCCAGGCTACGAGCAGTACTTC | CAGSGGPGYEQYF
NA | TRBJ1-6 | TRBV7-2 | NA | TGTGCCAGCAGCAATCAGGGGACCTATAATTCACCCCTCCACTTT | CASSNQGTYNSPLHF
NA | TRBJ1-1 | TRBV30 | TRBD1 | TGTGCCTGGAGTGTAACGGCAGGGGGAACTTTCTTT | CAWSVTAGGTFF
NA | TRBJ2-1 | TRBV7-9 | TRBD1 | TGTTCCAGCAGCTCCCGGGACAGGTACTACAATGAGCAGTTCTTC | CSSSSRDRYYNEQFF
NA | TRBJ2-1 | TRBV28 | TRBD2 | TGTGCCAGCAGCGCAGGGGGTTCGGGACTAGCGGTCTACAATGAGCAGTTCTTC | CASSAGGSGLAVYNEQFF
NA | TRBJ1-2 | TRBV7-9 | NA | TGTGCCAGCAGCCGTTATCAGCACTATAACTATGGCTACACCTTC | CASSRYQHYNYGYTF
NA | TRBJ2-5 | TRBV7-2 | NA | TGTGCCAGCAGCACCCGGGACACACCGTTGGAGACCCAGTACTTC | CASSTRDTPLETQYF
NA | TRBJ2-1 | TRBV7-3 | TRBD2 | TGTGCCAGCACCGAATCAGCGGGGTTACCGCAGTTCTTC | CASTESAGLPQFF
NA | TRBJ1-2 | TRBV29-1 | TRBD1 | TGCAGCGTTGAGAAGGACAGGGGGAACGGCTACACCTTC | CSVEKDRGNGYTF